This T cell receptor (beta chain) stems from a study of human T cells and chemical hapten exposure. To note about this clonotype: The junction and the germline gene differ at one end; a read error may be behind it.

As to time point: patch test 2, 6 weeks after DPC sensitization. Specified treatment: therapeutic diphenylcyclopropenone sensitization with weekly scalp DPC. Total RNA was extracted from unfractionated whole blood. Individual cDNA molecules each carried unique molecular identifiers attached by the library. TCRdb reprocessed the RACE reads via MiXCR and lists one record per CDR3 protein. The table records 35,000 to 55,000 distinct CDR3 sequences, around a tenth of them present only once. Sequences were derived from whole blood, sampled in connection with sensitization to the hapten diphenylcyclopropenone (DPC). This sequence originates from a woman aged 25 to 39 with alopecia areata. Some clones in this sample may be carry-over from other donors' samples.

CDR3 nucleotides: TGCAGCGTGGATACAGTGGCTGAAGCTTTGTTT. Translated: CSVDTVAEALF. The chain joins TRBV29-1 to TRBJ1-1; D call uncertain. CDR1 is SQVTM, CDR2 ANQGSEA, per germline. The CDR3 sequence is 11 residues long.